The 18 T cell receptor beta chains reported below all come from one sample, sequenced in a study of PD-1 blockade in mismatch repair-deficient tumors. Assay used: immunoSEQ multiplex PCR; TCRdb lists only in-frame clones, some missing. Of some 84,000 clones detected, roughly 80% appear once; the ten largest clones hold about 2.6%. Sequencing was performed on peripheral blood, taken 12 weeks after starting pembrolizumab. The origin of the receptors is an adult with mismatch repair-deficient cancer.

This clone appeared once. The rearrangement uses TRBV30 and TRBJ2-5; the D call may be TRBD1 or TRBD2 (5 bases each). V was trimmed by 1 base and J by 4 bases, leaving 10 bases between them. The germline CDR1 and CDR2 sequences are GTSNPN and SVGIG (reference sequence). The CDR3 consists of 13 residues. For the CDR3, the DNA is TGTGCCTGGAGTGGCAGGGAGAGAGAGACCCAGTACTTC. Translation gives CAWSGRERETQYF.

The rearrangement joins TRBV7-9 to TRBJ2-3; 9 nucleotides align to TRBD2. Germline loops: CDR1 SEHNR, CDR2 FQNEAQ (reference sequence). The J segment lost 0 bases and the V segment lost 1 base, leaving 5 bases of the junction unmatched. The CDR3 spans 17 residues. CDR3 sequence (DNA): TGTGCCAGCAGCTTAGACCGACTAGCGGTTAGCACAGATACGCAGTATTTT. It translates to CASSLDRLAVSTDTQYF.

This chain joins TRBV5-1 and TRBJ2-2; possible D gene TRBD1, 6 bases. Germline values: CDR1 SGHRS, CDR2 YFSETQ. V was trimmed by 4 bases and J by 6 bases, leaving 13 bases between them. The CDR3 extends over 14 amino acids. CDR3 sequence: CASSKGQSSGELFF. Here the CDR3 DNA reads TGCGCCAGCAGCAAAGGACAGTCGTCCGGGGAGCTGTTTTTT.

The rearrangement links TRBV6-1 to TRBJ2-4; 9 nucleotides match TRBD2. J gave up 1 base and V 6 bases, and 4 bases lay outside the gene matches. Looked up from germline, CDR1 is MNHNS and CDR2 is SASEGT. The CDR3 sequence is 15 residues long. CDR3: CASRAAGGAKNIQYF. CDR3 DNA: TGTGCCAGCAGGGCGGCGGGAGGGGCCAAAAACATTCAGTACTTC.

The chain carries TRBV5-6 and TRBJ2-1; either TRBD1 or TRBD2 may fit D (6 bases each). Germline values: CDR1 SGHDT, CDR2 YYEEEE. Trimming stripped 4 bases from V and 4 bases from J, with 15 bases between. The CDR3 consists of 15 residues. The CDR3 DNA sequence: TGTGCCAGCAGCCGGAGCGGAGGGGGTTACAATGAGCAGTTCTTC. Translated, it gives CASSRSGGGYNEQFF.

V is TRBV7-9 and J is TRBJ2-7, with D unclear. The CDR3 sequence is 13 residues long. Germline lookup yields CDR1 SEHNR and CDR2 FQNEAQ (reference sequence). The ends were cut back, 2 bases at V and 3 bases at J, with 8 bases in the middle. Written as DNA, the CDR3 is TGTGCCAGCAGCTTACCCCTAGTCTACGAGCAGTACTTC. This sequence encodes CASSLPLVYEQYF.

The V call is TRBV7-9, the J call TRBJ2-5, with D tentatively TRBD2 (7 bases). V shed 2 bases and J shed 4 bases, with 11 bases lying between them. This CDR3 is 14 amino acids long. The germline gives CDR1 SEHNR, CDR2 FQNEAQ (reference sequence). CDR3 sequence: CASSLRGALETQYF. CDR3 DNA: TGTGCCAGCAGCTTACGGGGGGCCCTAGAGACCCAGTACTTC. Complete variable domain (other parts from reference TRBV7-9 and TRBJ2-5): DTGVSQNPRHKITKRGQNVTFRCDPISEHNRLYWYRQTLGQGPEFLTYFQNEAQLEKSRLLSDRFSAERPKGSFSTLEIQRTEQGDSAMYLCASSLRGALETQYFGPGTRLLVL.

This rearrangement joins TRBV15 to TRBJ1-3, with D possibly being TRBD1 (6 bases). Trimming stripped 1 base from V and 4 bases from J, with 14 bases between. Germline V gene lookup returns CDR1 LNHNV and CDR2 YYDKDF (reference sequence). CDR3 length equals 16 residues. The CDR3 nucleotides read TGTGCCACCAGCAGAGCTTGGGGGCGGCCCGGAAACACCATATATTTT. This gives the protein CATSRAWGRPGNTIYF.

The V gene is TRBV7-2, the J gene TRBJ2-1; 11 bases line up with TRBD2. This CDR3 comprises 16 residues. CDR1 SGHTA and CDR2 FQGNSA come from the germline V gene. V was clipped by 4 bases and J by 8 bases; unmatched bases: 10. This CDR3 reads CASSSLRIAGGDEQFF. The CDR3, as DNA: TGTGCCAGCAGCTCCCTTAGAATAGCGGGGGGGGATGAGCAGTTCTTC.

This rearrangement joins TRBV21-1 to TRBJ1-2; TRBD1 is the table's D call and was not checked against the DNA. TRBV21-1 is tagged as a pseudogene. The CDR3 spans 16 residues. The CDR3 coding sequence is TGTGCCAGCAGCAACGGGACAGGGGGCTCGGGCTATGGCTACACCTTC. Residues: CASSNGTGGSGYGYTF.

V usage is TRBV11-3 and J usage is TRBJ2-7; D gene ambiguous. Germline lookup yields CDR1 SGHNT and CDR2 YENEEA. The CDR3 runs to 12 residues. Deletions cut 1 base from V and 2 bases from J, with 3 bases between. The CDR3, as DNA: TGTGCCAGCAGCTTAGTGACCTACGAGCAGTACTTC. Translated, it gives CASSLVTYEQYF.

The chain is built from TRBV30 and TRBJ1-3; 7 nucleotides line up with TRBD1. CDR1 and CDR2 from the germline V gene are GTSNPN and SVGIG (reference sequence). J was trimmed by 6 bases and V by 3 bases; bases with no gene match: 8. The CDR3 extends over 14 amino acids. DNA for the CDR3: TGTGCCTGGAGAGGTAGAGGGGGCACAAACACCATATATTTT. This gives the protein CAWRGRGGTNTIYF.

The chain is built from TRBV6-6 and TRBJ2-7, with 8 nucleotides matching TRBD2. Germline V CDR1 and CDR2: MNHNY, SVGAGI (reference sequence). The CDR3 length is 14 residues. With V trimmed by 6 bases and J by 6 bases, 10 bases remained unmatched. The CDR3 DNA sequence: TGTGCCAGCAGGGGAGGCCGAGCGGGAGTCGAGCAGTACTTC. It specifies CASRGGRAGVEQYF.

The rearrangement uses TRBV7-9 and TRBJ1-1; D is ambiguous. Germline lookup yields CDR1 SEHNR and CDR2 FQNEAQ (reference sequence). Trimming pared 1 base from V and 10 bases from J, leaving 10 bases between. The CDR3 length is 12 residues. The CDR3 loop is CASSLDRQRAFF. The CDR3 nucleotides read TGTGCCAGCAGCTTAGATAGGCAGAGAGCTTTCTTT.

This chain links TRBV19 with TRBJ1-1; D gene uncertain. This CDR3 has 14 residues. Germline CDR1 LNHDA, CDR2 SQIVND (reference sequence). The ends were cut back, 0 bases at V and 4 bases at J, with 9 bases in the middle. The CDR3 region is CASSIEGGITEAFF. CDR3 DNA: TGTGCCAGTAGTATAGAGGGAGGGATCACTGAAGCTTTCTTT.

In this sample, this clone turned up a few times. The chain uses TRBV6-5 and TRBJ1-2; no clear D gene. Germline V lookup: CDR1 MNHEY, CDR2 SVGAGI. Trimming took 6 bases from V and 4 from J, leaving 9 bases between them. CDR3 length: 12 residues. For the CDR3, the DNA is TGTGCCAGCAGCGACGGCCCCTATGGCTACACCTTC. Its translation is CASSDGPYGYTF.

This chain connects TRBV7-9 to TRBJ2-7; 13 bases match TRBD2. The V gene's germline CDR1 is SEHNR and CDR2 FQNEAQ (reference sequence). Trimming at V came to 5 bases and at J to 6 bases, leaving 7 bases not matched to a gene. The CDR3 extends over 15 amino acids. The CDR3 loop reads CASSQLAGGQSEQYF. In DNA form, the CDR3 reads TGTGCCAGCAGCCAACTAGCGGGAGGGCAAAGCGAGCAGTACTTC.

This clone was detected only once. The chain is built from TRBV5-1 and TRBJ2-1; weak D call: TRBD1 (6 bases). Germline V gene data show CDR1 as SGHRS and CDR2 as YFSETQ. Trimming took 4 bases from V and 2 from J, leaving 10 bases between them. This CDR3 has 14 amino acids. CDR3 sequence: CASSLRDTYNEQFF. The DNA for the CDR3 is TGCGCCAGCAGCCTCCGGGACACCTACAATGAGCAGTTCTTC.